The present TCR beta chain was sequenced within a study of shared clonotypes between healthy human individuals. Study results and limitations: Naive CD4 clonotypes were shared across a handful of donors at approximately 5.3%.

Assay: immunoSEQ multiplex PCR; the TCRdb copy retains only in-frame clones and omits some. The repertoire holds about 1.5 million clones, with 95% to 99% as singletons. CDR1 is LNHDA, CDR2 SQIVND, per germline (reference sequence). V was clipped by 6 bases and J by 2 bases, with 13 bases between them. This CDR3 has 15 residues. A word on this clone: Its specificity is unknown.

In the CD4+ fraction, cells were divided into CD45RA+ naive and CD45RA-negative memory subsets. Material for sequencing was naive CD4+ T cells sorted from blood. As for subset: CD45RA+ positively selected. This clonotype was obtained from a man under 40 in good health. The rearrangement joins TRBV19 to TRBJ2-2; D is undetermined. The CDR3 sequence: CASRLARSNTGELFF. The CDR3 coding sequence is TGTGCCAGTAGATTGGCCAGGAGCAACACCGGGGAGCTGTTTTTT.